Below, 26 T cell receptor beta chains from the same sample are listed, as sequenced in a study of CD8 T cells in ankylosing spondylitis. TCRdb reprocessed the 5' RACE reads with MiXCR, giving one entry per CDR3 protein. This table has 250,000 to 300,000 distinct CDR3 sequences, 15% to 20% appearing once. The sample comprised blood, either unsorted or a sorted T cell fraction (not recorded which). The receptors were sampled from a male donor with ankylosing spondylitis or in good health (not recorded which).

V usage is TRBV7-2 and J usage is TRBJ2-7; possible D gene TRBD2, 6 bases. CDR3 size: 15 residues. Germline V CDR1 and CDR2: SGHTA, FQGNSA. The V end lost 5 bases, the J end lost 5 bases, and 19 bases lay between the germline ends. CDR3 sequence: CASSPRDLFANEQYF. The CDR3 DNA sequence: TGTGCCAGCAGCCCCCGGGACTTGTTCGCCAACGAGCAGTACTTC. Full variable domain (remainder filled in from reference TRBV7-2 and TRBJ2-7): GAGVSQSPSNKVTEKGKDVELRCDPISGHTALYWYRQSLGQGLEFLIYFQGNSAPDKSGLPSDRFSAERTGGSVSTLTIQRTQQEDSAVYLCASSPRDLFANEQYFGPGTRLTVT.

This clonotype showed up many times. Here the CDR3 DNA reads TGTGCCAGCAGCTTAGCCGAGACAGGGCGTTCTTATGAGCAGTTCTTC. Translated, it gives CASSLAETGRSYEQFF. The gene calls are TRBV7-8 and TRBJ2-1, with TRBD1 matching over 7 bases. The CDR3 spans 16 residues. The V gene end was trimmed by 0 bases and the J gene end by 8 bases; junction bases not matched to a gene: 10. Germline V CDR1 and CDR2: SGHVS, FQNEAQ.

This sequence joins TRBV29-1 and TRBJ2-5; TRBD2 might be the D (6 bases). The CDR3 is 13 residues long. With 3 bases removed from V and 5 bases from J, the gap between germline ends came to 13 bases. CDR1 is SQVTM, CDR2 ANQGSEA, per germline. CDR3 coding DNA: TGCAGCGTTGAGGCGGGACTGGACGAGACCCAGTACTTC. Protein product: CSVEAGLDETQYF. Based on the CDR3 plus reference TRBV29-1 and TRBJ2-5, the full variable domain is SAVISQKPSRDICQRGTSLTIQCQVDSQVTMMFWYRQQPGQSLTLIATANQGSEATYESGFVIDKFPISRPNLTFSTLTVSNMSPEDSSIYLCSVEAGLDETQYFGPGTRLLVL.

This clonotype was counted only a few times. This chain connects TRBV12-3 or TRBV12-4 to TRBJ2-7; TRBD2 matches at 9 bases. CDR3 size: 14 residues. The V segment lost 3 bases and the J segment 6 bases; nucleotides outside the gene matches: 6. The CDR3 DNA reads as TGTGCCAGCAGTTTGAGCGGGAGGAGTCGCGAGCAGTACTTC. Residues: CASSLSGRSREQYF.

CDR3 residues: CSAREGDPNNEQFF. The CDR3 coding sequence is TGCAGTGCTAGAGAGGGAGATCCAAACAATGAGCAGTTCTTC. This chain connects TRBV20-1 to TRBJ2-1; D might be TRBD2 (5 bases). Germline lookup yields CDR1 DFQATT and CDR2 SNEGSKA (reference sequence). CDR3 length equals 14 residues. V lost 0 bases, J lost 5 bases, and 11 bases lay in between.

V is TRBV20-1 and J is TRBJ2-7; perhaps TRBD2 as D (6 bases). Germline V lookup: CDR1 DFQATT, CDR2 SNEGSKA (reference sequence). The CDR3 has 14 residues. V lost 0 bases and J 7 bases, leaving 16 bases between the germline ends. In nucleotides, the CDR3 is TGCAGTGCTAGAGATACACTCGGGGGAGGTGAGCAGTACTTC. It translates to CSARDTLGGGEQYF.

The V and J genes are TRBV5-1 and TRBJ2-3; D not resolved. The ends were cut back, 4 bases at V and 0 bases at J, with 12 bases in the middle. The germline gives CDR1 SGHRS, CDR2 YFSETQ. The CDR3 runs to 15 residues. This CDR3 is CASSNRYPSTDTQYF. In nucleotides, the CDR3 is TGCGCCAGCAGCAACAGATATCCTAGCACAGATACGCAGTATTTT.

This chain joins TRBV3-1 and TRBJ2-7; the D call may be TRBD1 or TRBD2 (6 bases each). The CDR3 consists of 18 residues. CDR1 and CDR2 (germline): LGHDT, YNNKEL (reference sequence). Trimming took off 5 bases at V and 0 bases at J, with 23 bases between the two ends. The DNA for the CDR3 is TGTGCCAGCAGCGGCCGGGGGCAACATGACCTAATCTCCTACGAGCAGTACTTC. It codes for CASSGRGQHDLISYEQYF.

At least ten counts were recorded for this clonotype. The chain recombines TRBV29-1 with TRBJ2-1; the D is unclear. This CDR3 is 13 amino acids long. V was shortened by 7 bases and J by 8 bases, with 18 bases between the two germline ends. CDR1 and CDR2 from the germline V gene are SQVTM and ANQGSEA. CDR3: CSGYRVRVDEQFF. DNA of the CDR3: TGCAGCGGGTACCGTGTTAGGGTTGATGAGCAGTTCTTC.

This clonotype was found a few times. V is TRBV27 and J is TRBJ2-3; no clear D. V gave up 2 bases and J gave up 2 bases, with 8 bases separating them. Germline-derived CDR1 and CDR2 are MNHEY and SMNVEV (reference sequence). This CDR3 is built from 14 residues. DNA for the CDR3: TGTGCCAGCAGTTTAGCAGATTCCACAGATACGCAGTATTTT. This sequence encodes CASSLADSTDTQYF.

This clonotype was counted once. The rearrangement uses TRBV15 and TRBJ2-1, with D tentatively TRBD1 (5 bases). The CDR3 runs to 19 residues. Per germline, CDR1 LNHNV and CDR2 YYDKDF (reference sequence). The germline V and J ends were trimmed by 5 bases and 8 bases, with 31 bases remaining between them. CDR3 coding DNA: TGTGCCACCAGCTACTTGCTTTCAGGGCCGGGTATTCTGGACCATGAGCAGTTCTTC. It codes for CATSYLLSGPGILDHEQFF.

The chain employs TRBV27 and TRBJ2-1, with D unresolved. Deletions cut 8 bases from V and 3 bases from J, with 17 bases between. Germline values: CDR1 MNHEY, CDR2 SMNVEV (reference sequence). The CDR3 sequence is 15 residues long. The CDR3 bases are TGTGCCAGCCGCTCCGGGCTGCACGTCTACAATGAGCAGTTCTTC. It is translated as CASRSGLHVYNEQFF.

The rearrangement joins TRBV6-2 or TRBV6-3 to TRBJ2-7; TRBD1 agrees at 9 bases. The CDR3 is 17 residues long. Germline values: CDR1 MNHEY, CDR2 SVGEGT. Trimming cost V 2 bases and J 3 bases; bases outside gene matches: 11. The CDR3 DNA reads TGTGCCAGCAGTTACCGGGACCCGGGACAGGGCTTCTACGAGCAGTACTTC. This encodes CASSYRDPGQGFYEQYF.

This clonotype was detected only once. The rearrangement links TRBV6-6 to TRBJ2-7, with unresolved D. Germline lookup yields CDR1 MNHNY and CDR2 SVGAGI (reference sequence). This CDR3 is 13 amino acids long. Trimming pared 5 bases from V and 2 bases from J, leaving 10 bases between. CDR3 sequence (DNA): TGTGCCAGCAGTGCGCCATACACCTACGAGCAGTACTTC. Amino acids: CASSAPYTYEQYF.

The chain couples TRBV12-3 or TRBV12-4 to TRBJ2-1; possibly TRBD2 for D (6 bases). Between the trimmed V and J ends, which lost 8 bases and 0 bases, there was a span of 11 bases. This CDR3 contains 14 residues. This CDR3 reads CASGGSSSYNEQFF. As DNA, the CDR3 is TGTGCCAGCGGGGGGTCCAGCTCCTACAATGAGCAGTTCTTC.

The genes are TRBV4-1 and TRBJ2-7; a weak D match, TRBD1 (6 bases). V was trimmed by 0 bases and J by 3 bases, leaving 9 bases between them. The CDR3 loop spans 14 amino acids. CDR1 is MGHRA and CDR2 is YSYEKL in the germline V gene. The CDR3 here is CASSQEPRGYEQYF. CDR3 nucleotide sequence: TGCGCCAGCAGCCAAGAGCCCAGGGGCTACGAGCAGTACTTC.

The chain has TRBV12-3 or TRBV12-4 and TRBJ1-1; a possible D gene is TRBD1 (5 bases). V shed 5 bases and J shed 2 bases, with 15 bases lying between them. CDR3 length equals 15 residues. CDR3 region: CASSPPTGSNTEAFF. The CDR3 coding sequence is TGTGCCAGCAGTCCCCCAACAGGATCAAACACTGAAGCTTTCTTT.

This clonotype was seen many times. V gene TRBV12-3 or TRBV12-4 combines with J gene TRBJ2-3, with D possibly matching TRBD1 (5 bases). V was cut by 5 bases and J by 1 base, with 7 bases left in between. The CDR3 extends over 13 amino acids. The CDR3 protein is CASSPTGTDTQYF. For the CDR3, the DNA is TGTGCCAGCAGTCCGACAGGCACAGATACGCAGTATTTT.

The chain links TRBV5-6 to TRBJ2-5; 9 nucleotides agree with TRBD2. With V trimmed by 0 bases and J by 5 bases, 5 bases remained unmatched. Germline V CDR1 and CDR2: SGHDT, YYEEEE. This CDR3 spans 15 amino acids. CDR3 nucleotides: TGTGCCAGCAGCTTGGCGCGGGAGGGTCGGGAGACCCAGTACTTC. It is translated as CASSLAREGRETQYF.

There are a few counts of this clonotype. The chain employs TRBV27 and TRBJ2-1; TRBD2 matches 9 bases. The CDR3 is 16 residues long. Per the germline V gene, CDR1 is MNHEY and CDR2 is SMNVEV (reference sequence). With V trimmed by 4 bases and J by 4 bases, 8 bases remained unmatched. The CDR3 protein is CASSSPTSGPYNEQFF. CDR3 nucleotide sequence: TGTGCCAGCAGTTCACCGACTAGCGGACCTTACAATGAGCAGTTCTTC.

In this sample, this clonotype is large. The chain carries TRBV6-1 and TRBJ2-7; perhaps D is TRBD1 or TRBD2 (5 bases each). V lost 4 bases and J 7 bases, leaving 14 bases between the germline ends. Per germline, CDR1 MNHNS and CDR2 SASEGT. The CDR3 consists of 13 residues. DNA for the CDR3: TGTGCCAGCAGTGCGGGGCTTTTGGGGGAGCAGTACTTC. This translates into CASSAGLLGEQYF.

This rearrangement joins TRBV7-3 to TRBJ2-1; D not certain. This CDR3 is built from 13 residues. The V gene lost 0 bases and the J gene lost 10 bases, with 10 bases spanning the gap. Germline assignment: CDR1 SGHTA and CDR2 FQGTGA. CDR3 protein: CASSLTSNEEQFF. In DNA form, the CDR3 reads TGTGCCAGCAGCTTAACGTCCAACGAGGAGCAGTTCTTC.

This clonotype appeared a few times. The chain links TRBV14 to TRBJ2-7; perhaps TRBD2 as D (6 bases). CDR1 is SGHDN, CDR2 FVKESK, per germline. Deletions cut 3 bases from V and 5 bases from J, with 11 bases between. The CDR3 sequence is 13 residues long. The CDR3 loop is CASSHGGTNEQYF. CDR3 sequence (DNA): TGTGCCAGCAGCCACGGCGGGACGAACGAGCAGTACTTC.

The chain joins TRBV5-1 to TRBJ1-4; D not certain. Between the trimmed V and J ends, which lost 3 bases and 7 bases, there was a span of 13 bases. This CDR3 is built from 14 residues. CDR1 SGHRS and CDR2 YFSETQ come from the germline V gene. This CDR3 is CASSYSHVGEKLFF. CDR3 nucleotide sequence: TGCGCCAGCAGCTACTCACACGTCGGTGAAAAACTGTTTTTT. Together with reference TRBV5-1 and TRBJ1-4, the CDR3 gives the full variable domain: KAGVTQTPRYLIKTRGQQVTLSCSPISGHRSVSWYQQTPGQGLQFLFEYFSETQRNKGNFPGRFSGRQFSNSRSEMNVSTLELGDSALYLCASSYSHVGEKLFFGSGTQLSVL.

This clonotype was seen only a few times. A much more abundant neighbour one base away suggests this may be a read error. The V call is TRBV9, the J call TRBJ2-7; perhaps TRBD2 as D (6 bases). The CDR3 runs 16 residues. In germline, CDR1 is SGDLS, CDR2 YYNGEE. The CDR3 reads CACSVGGASDQYEQYF. CDR3 coding DNA: TGTGCCTGCAGCGTAGGAGGGGCTAGCGACCAATACGAGCAGTACTTC.

The chain uses TRBV7-8 and TRBJ2-3, with TRBD2 as a possible D gene (6 bases). The CDR3 loop spans 15 amino acids. From germline, CDR1 is SGHVS and CDR2 FQNEAQ. The germline V and J ends were trimmed by 10 bases and 2 bases, with 19 bases remaining between them. Here the CDR3 reads CATTPERAYTDTQYF. The CDR3 DNA reads as TGTGCCACCACACCTGAGCGGGCGTACACAGATACGCAGTATTTT.